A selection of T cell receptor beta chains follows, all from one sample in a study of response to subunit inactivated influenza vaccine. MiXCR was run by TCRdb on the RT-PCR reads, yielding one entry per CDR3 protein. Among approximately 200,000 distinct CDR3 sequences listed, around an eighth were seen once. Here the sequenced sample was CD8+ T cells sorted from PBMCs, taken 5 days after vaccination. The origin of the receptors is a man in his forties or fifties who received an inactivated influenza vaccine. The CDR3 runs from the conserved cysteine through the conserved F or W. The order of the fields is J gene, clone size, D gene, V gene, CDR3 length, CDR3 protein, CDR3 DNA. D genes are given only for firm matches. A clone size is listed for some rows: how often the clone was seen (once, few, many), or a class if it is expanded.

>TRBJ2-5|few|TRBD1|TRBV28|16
CASSFGVGDRKETQYF
TGTGCCAGCAGTTTCGGGGTGGGGGACAGAAAAGAGACCCAGTACTTC
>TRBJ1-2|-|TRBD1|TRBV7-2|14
CASSLSGGDYGYTF
TGTGCCAGCAGCTTATCAGGGGGCGACTACGGCTACACCTTC
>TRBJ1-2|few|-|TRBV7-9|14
CASSSSGTPPGYTF
TGTGCCAGCAGCTCCTCCGGGACGCCCCCGGGCTACACCTTC
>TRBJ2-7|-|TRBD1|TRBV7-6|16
CASSLGDRGFRYEQYF
TGTGCCAGCAGCTTAGGTGACAGGGGGTTTCGGTACGAGCAGTACTTC
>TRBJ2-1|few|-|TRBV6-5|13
CASSSDGGNEQFF
TGTGCCAGCAGTTCAGACGGAGGAAATGAGCAGTTCTTC
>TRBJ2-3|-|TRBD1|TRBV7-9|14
CASSSRDRVDTQYF
TGTGCCAGCAGCTCCCGGGACAGGGTGGATACGCAGTATTTT
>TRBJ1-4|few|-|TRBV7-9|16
CASSPNNRGLNEKLFF
TGTGCCAGCAGCCCAAATAACCGGGGCCTCAATGAAAAACTGTTTTTT
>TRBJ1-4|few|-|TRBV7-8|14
CASSLVSINEKLFF
TGTGCCAGCAGCTTGGTTTCCATTAATGAAAAACTGTTTTTT
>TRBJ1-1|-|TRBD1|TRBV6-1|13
CASSPDRITEAFF
TGTGCCAGCAGTCCGGACAGGATCACGGAAGCTTTCTTT
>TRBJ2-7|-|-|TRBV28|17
CASSSYGGLSFGYEQYF
TGTGCCAGCAGTTCATACGGGGGACTTTCTTTTGGGTACGAGCAGTACTTC
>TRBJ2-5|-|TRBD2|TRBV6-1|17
CASSAREGFPGSETQYF
TGTGCCAGCAGTGCCAGGGAGGGCTTCCCCGGGAGTGAGACCCAGTACTTC
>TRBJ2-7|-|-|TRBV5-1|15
CASSLGMGSPGEQYF
TGCGCCAGCAGCTTGGGGATGGGGAGCCCTGGCGAGCAGTACTTC
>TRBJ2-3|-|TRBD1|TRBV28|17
CASSHLLRDRNTDTQYF
TGTGCCAGCAGTCACTTACTCCGGGACAGGAACACAGATACGCAGTATTTT
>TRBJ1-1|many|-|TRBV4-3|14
CASSNREGGTEAFF
TGCGCCAGCAGCAACAGGGAAGGTGGGACTGAAGCTTTCTTT
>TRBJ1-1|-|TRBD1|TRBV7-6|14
CASTRTGAFTEAFF
TGTGCCAGCACCCGGACAGGGGCATTCACTGAAGCTTTCTTT
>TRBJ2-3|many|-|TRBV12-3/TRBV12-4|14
CASSFGGAADTQYF
TGTGCCAGCAGTTTTGGCGGGGCGGCAGATACGCAGTATTTT
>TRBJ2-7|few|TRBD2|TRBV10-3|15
CAISASGSFPYEQYF
TGTGCCATCAGCGCTAGCGGGAGCTTCCCCTACGAGCAGTACTTC
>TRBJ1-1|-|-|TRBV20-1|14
CSASEGALATEAFF
TGCAGTGCTAGTGAAGGGGCCTTGGCCACTGAAGCTTTCTTT
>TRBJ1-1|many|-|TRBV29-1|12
CSVGGQSTEAFF
TGCAGCGTAGGTGGACAGAGCACTGAAGCTTTCTTT
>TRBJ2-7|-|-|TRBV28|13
CASSSPYNYEQYF
TGTGCCAGCAGTTCCCCTTATAACTACGAGCAGTACTTC
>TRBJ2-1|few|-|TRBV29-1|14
CCIETGRSYNEQFF
TGCTGTATTGAGACAGGTCGATCCTACAATGAGCAGTTCTTC
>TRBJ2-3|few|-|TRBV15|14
CATSREGGPDTQYF
TGTGCCACCAGCAGAGAGGGGGGCCCAGATACGCAGTATTTT
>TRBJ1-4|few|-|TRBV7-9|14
CASSFTTGAEKLFF
TGTGCCAGCAGCTTCACAACCGGGGCGGAAAAACTGTTTTTT
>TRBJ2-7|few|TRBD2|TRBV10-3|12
CAIGTSGIEQYF
TGTGCCATCGGGACTAGCGGGATCGAGCAGTACTTC
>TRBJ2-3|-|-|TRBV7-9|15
CASSLWGMGTDTQYF
TGTGCCAGCAGCTTATGGGGGATGGGCACAGATACGCAGTATTTT
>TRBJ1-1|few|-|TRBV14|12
CASSQVRTEAFF
TGTGCCAGCAGCCAAGTTCGCACTGAAGCTTTCTTT
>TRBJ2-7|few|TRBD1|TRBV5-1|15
CASKFSGTGYYEQYF
TGCGCCAGCAAATTCTCCGGGACAGGGTATTACGAGCAGTACTTC
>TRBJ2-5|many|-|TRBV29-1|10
CSVELETQYF
TGCAGCGTTGAATTGGAGACCCAGTACTTC
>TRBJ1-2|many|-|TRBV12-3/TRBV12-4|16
CASTVTGTPPNYGYTF
TGTGCCAGCACCGTTACAGGGACTCCCCCTAACTATGGCTACACCTTC
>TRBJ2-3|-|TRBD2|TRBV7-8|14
CASSICGRTDTQYF
TGTGCCAGCAGCATTTGCGGGAGAACAGATACGCAGTATTTT
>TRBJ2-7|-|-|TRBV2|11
CANNRGGEQYF
TGTGCCAATAACAGGGGAGGCGAGCAGTACTTC
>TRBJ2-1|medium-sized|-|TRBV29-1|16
CSVEGRKVGVRDEQFF
TGCAGCGTTGAAGGACGAAAGGTAGGGGTTCGTGATGAGCAGTTCTTC
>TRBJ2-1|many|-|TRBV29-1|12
CSVRGRNNEQFF
TGCAGCGTTCGAGGGAGAAATAATGAGCAGTTCTTC
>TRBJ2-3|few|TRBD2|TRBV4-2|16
CASSQDPAGGTDTQYF
TGTGCCAGCAGCCAAGATCCAGCGGGAGGCACAGATACGCAGTATTTT
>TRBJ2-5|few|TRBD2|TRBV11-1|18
CASSEHREKLAEIETQYF
TGTGCCAGCAGCGAACACAGAGAAAAACTAGCGGAAATAGAGACCCAGTACTTC